This TCR beta chain was identified in a study of post-analysis software for immune sequencing data. V was pared by 0 bases and J by 5 bases, with 8 bases of the junction left unmatched. Germline V gene data show CDR1 as SGHRS and CDR2 as YFSETQ. The CDR3 totals 17 residues. Overall study results and limits: Normalized Chao1 diversity in multiple sclerosis patients fell significantly below that of controls. Strong co-clustering by F measure linked samples that shared a preparation batch. Five or six TRBV segments, TRBV5-6, TRBV5-1 and TRBV20-1 among them, were found more frequent in patients than controls.

Regarding this clonotype: Its cognate antigen is unknown.

Built from TCR beta cDNA, the libraries had unique molecular identifiers in them. Hundreds of thousands of cDNA molecules came from around 1 to 9.1 million T cells. TCRdb redid the calling of the PCR reads with MiXCR, one entry per CDR3 protein. The data show about 430,000 distinct CDR3 sequences, about 39% seen once. J is TRBJ2-3 and V is TRBV5-1, with TRBD2 matching over 11 bases. This receptor was taken from a girl aged 2-10 years with multiple sclerosis. Source material: blood. CDR3 DNA: TGCGCCAGCAGCTTGGCTCGACTAGCGGGAATGGGAGATACGCAGTATTTT. It encodes CASSLARLAGMGDTQYF. The whole variable domain, remainder taken from reference TRBV5-1 and TRBJ2-3, is KAGVTQTPRYLIKTRGQQVTLSCSPISGHRSVSWYQQTPGQGLQFLFEYFSETQRNKGNFPGRFSGRQFSNSRSEMNVSTLELGDSALYLCASSLARLAGMGDTQYFGPGTRLTVL.